This T cell receptor (beta chain) was found in a study of breast tumors, draining lymph nodes, adjacent tissues. Findings of the study overall: Tumor TCR diversity was below lymph nodes but above nontumor tissue.

Per germline, CDR1 SEHNR and CDR2 FQNEAQ (reference sequence). The V gene lost 1 base and the J gene lost 0 bases, with 13 bases spanning the gap. The CDR3 runs 16 residues. This clonotype was found many times. Its specificity is unknown. TCRdb reprocessed the multiplex PCR reads via MiXCR and lists one record per CDR3 protein. The data hold under 250,000 distinct CDR3 sequences, with about 32% observed a single time. Axillary draining lymph nodes of breast cancer patients supplied the node samples. The sequence derives from a female donor with breast cancer. Some clones in this sample may be carry-over from other donors' samples. The chain is built from TRBV7-9 and TRBJ2-7, with D possibly being TRBD2 (6 bases). The sequenced sample was axillary lymph node tissue. The CDR3 bases are TGTGCCAGCAGCTTAGGTGTAGGGACTTTCTCCTACGAGCAGTACTTC. It is translated as CASSLGVGTFSYEQYF. Drawing the rest from reference TRBV7-9 and TRBJ2-7, the complete variable domain is DTGVSQNPRHKITKRGQNVTFRCDPISEHNRLYWYRQTLGQGPEFLTYFQNEAQLEKSRLLSDRFSAERPKGSFSTLEIQRTEQGDSAMYLCASSLGVGTFSYEQYFGPGTRLTVT.